This TCR beta chain was captured in a study of shared clonotypes between healthy human individuals. Study-level results: Lower generation probabilities were found for non-shared clonotypes than for those shared by all four donors. Sequencing depth was a factor that was expected to affect clonotype sharing among donors. On the whole, naive subsets had larger estimated richness than memory subsets had.

Profiling relied on immunoSEQ multiplex PCR, and the TCRdb table lists in-frame clones only, not all of them. Counted here are under 2.5 million clones, around 90% occurring once; the ten biggest clones make up approximately 0.4%. Trimming cost V 1 base and J 7 bases, with 11 bases left between them. The V gene's germline CDR1 is MDHEN and CDR2 SYDVKM. The CDR3 extends over 14 amino acids. To note about this clone: What it recognizes is unknown.

Sequencing was carried out using naive CD4+ T cells from PBMCs. This sample's subset: CD45RA+ positively selected. This sequence originates from a young man in good health. Some clones in this sample may be carry-over from other donors' samples. The chain uses TRBV28 and TRBJ1-3; D is undetermined. The chain's CDR3 is CASSLLGRMNTIYF. The CDR3 DNA reads TGTGCCAGCAGTTTATTAGGCAGAATGAACACCATATATTTT. The complete variable domain, with remaining parts taken from reference TRBV28 and TRBJ1-3, reads DVKVTQSSRYLVKRTGEKVFLECVQDMDHENMFWYRQDPGLGLRLIYFSYDVKMKEKGDIPEGYSVSREKKERFSLILESASTNQTSMYLCASSLLGRMNTIYFGEGSWLTVV.